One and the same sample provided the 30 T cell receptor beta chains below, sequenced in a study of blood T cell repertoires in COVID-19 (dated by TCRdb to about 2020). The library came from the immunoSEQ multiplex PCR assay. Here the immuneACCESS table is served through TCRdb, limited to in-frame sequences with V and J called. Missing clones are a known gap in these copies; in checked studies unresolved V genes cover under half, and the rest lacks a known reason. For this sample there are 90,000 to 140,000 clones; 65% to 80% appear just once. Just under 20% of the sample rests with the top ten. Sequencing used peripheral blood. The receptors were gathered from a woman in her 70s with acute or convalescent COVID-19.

In nucleotides, the CDR3 is TGTGCCAGCAGCTCGGGGTTTAGCTCCTACAATGAGCAGTTCTTC. Translating it yields CASSSGFSSYNEQFF. The V call is TRBV5-4, the J call TRBJ2-1, with a tentative D call TRBD2 (5 bases). CDR3 length: 15 residues. With 3 bases removed from V and 0 bases from J, the gap between germline ends came to 10 bases. The V gene's germline CDR1 is SGHNT and CDR2 YYREEE (reference sequence).

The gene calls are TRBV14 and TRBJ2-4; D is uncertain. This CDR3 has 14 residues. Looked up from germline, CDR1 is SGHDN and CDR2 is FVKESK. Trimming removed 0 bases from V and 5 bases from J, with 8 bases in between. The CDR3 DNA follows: TGTGCCAGCAGCCAAGATTGGCAGGAAAACATTCAGTACTTC. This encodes CASSQDWQENIQYF.

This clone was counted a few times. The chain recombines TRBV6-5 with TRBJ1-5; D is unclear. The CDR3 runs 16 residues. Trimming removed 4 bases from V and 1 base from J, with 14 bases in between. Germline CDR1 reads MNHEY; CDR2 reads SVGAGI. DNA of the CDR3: TGTGCCAGCAGTTCGACCCGTGGGCAGAGCAATCAGCCCCAGCATTTT. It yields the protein CASSSTRGQSNQPQHF.

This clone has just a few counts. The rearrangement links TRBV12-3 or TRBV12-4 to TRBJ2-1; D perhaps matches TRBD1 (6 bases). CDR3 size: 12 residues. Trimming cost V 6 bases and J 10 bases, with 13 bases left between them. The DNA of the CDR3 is TGTGCCAGCAGCCGACAGGTGGGAGAGCAGTTCTTC. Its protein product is CASSRQVGEQFF.

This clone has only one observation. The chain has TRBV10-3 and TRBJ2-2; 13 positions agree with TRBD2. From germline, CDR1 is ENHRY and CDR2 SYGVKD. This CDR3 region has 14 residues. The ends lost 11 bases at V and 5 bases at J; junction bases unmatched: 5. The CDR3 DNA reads TGTGCCGCAACGACTAGCGGGGGGACCGGGGAGCTGTTTTTT. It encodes CAATTSGGTGELFF.

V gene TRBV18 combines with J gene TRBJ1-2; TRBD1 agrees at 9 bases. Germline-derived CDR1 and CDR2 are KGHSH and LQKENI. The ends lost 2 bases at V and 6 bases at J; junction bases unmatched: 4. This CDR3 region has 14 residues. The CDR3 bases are TGTGCCAGCTCACCAACCGGGACAGGGAATGGCTACACCTTC. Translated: CASSPTGTGNGYTF.

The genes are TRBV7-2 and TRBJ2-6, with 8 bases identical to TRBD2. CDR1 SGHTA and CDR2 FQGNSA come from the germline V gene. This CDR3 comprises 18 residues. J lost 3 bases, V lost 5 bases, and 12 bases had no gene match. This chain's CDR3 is CASSPPRGARIGANVLTF. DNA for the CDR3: TGTGCCAGCAGCCCTCCGCGGGGGGCTCGGATTGGGGCCAACGTCCTGACTTTC. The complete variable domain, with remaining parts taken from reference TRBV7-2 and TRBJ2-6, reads GAGVSQSPSNKVTEKGKDVELRCDPISGHTALYWYRQSLGQGLEFLIYFQGNSAPDKSGLPSDRFSAERTGGSVSTLTIQRTQQEDSAVYLCASSPPRGARIGANVLTFGAGSRLTVL.

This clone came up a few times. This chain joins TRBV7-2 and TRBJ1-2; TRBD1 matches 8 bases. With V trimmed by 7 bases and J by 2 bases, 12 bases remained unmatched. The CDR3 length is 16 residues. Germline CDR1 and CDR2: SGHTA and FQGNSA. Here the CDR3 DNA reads TGTGCCAGCACCCTACAGGGGGGTTATACGAACTATGGCTACACCTTC. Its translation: CASTLQGGYTNYGYTF.

DNA of the CDR3: TGTGCCAGTAGTACAGGGACACAGAGCTCCTACGAGCAGTACTTC. As protein: CASSTGTQSSYEQYF. The chain joins TRBV19 to TRBJ2-7; a possible D gene is TRBD1 (6 bases). The V gene lost 4 bases and the J gene lost 0 bases, with 13 bases spanning the gap. This CDR3 region has 15 residues. Germline CDR1 reads LNHDA; CDR2 reads SQIVND (reference sequence).

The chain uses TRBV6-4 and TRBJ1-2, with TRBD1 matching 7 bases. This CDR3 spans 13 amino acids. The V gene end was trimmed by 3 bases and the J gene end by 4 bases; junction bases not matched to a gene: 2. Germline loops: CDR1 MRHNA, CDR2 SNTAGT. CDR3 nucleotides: TGTGCCAGCAGTGAACAGGGGTCCTATGGCTACACCTTC. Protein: CASSEQGSYGYTF.

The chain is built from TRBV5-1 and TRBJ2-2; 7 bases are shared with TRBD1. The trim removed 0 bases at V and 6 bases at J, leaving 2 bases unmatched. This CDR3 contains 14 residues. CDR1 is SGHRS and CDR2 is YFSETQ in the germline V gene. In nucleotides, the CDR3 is TGCGCCAGCAGCTTGGCCGACAGGGCCGGGGAGCTGTTTTTT. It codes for CASSLADRAGELFF.

For the CDR3, the DNA is TGTGCCAGCAGTTCACAGGGGGAGGAAACTGAAGCTTTCTTT. It is translated as CASSSQGEETEAFF. The chain carries TRBV27 and TRBJ1-1, with TRBD1 matching 8 bases. The germline V gene encodes CDR1 MNHEY and CDR2 SMNVEV (reference sequence). The CDR3 has 14 amino acids. The trim removed 4 bases at V and 5 bases at J, leaving 6 bases unmatched.

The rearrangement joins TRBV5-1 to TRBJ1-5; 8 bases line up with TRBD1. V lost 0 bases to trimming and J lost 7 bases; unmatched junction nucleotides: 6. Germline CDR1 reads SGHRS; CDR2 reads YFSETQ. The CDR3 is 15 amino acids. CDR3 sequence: CASSLDGTGWQPQHF. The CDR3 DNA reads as TGCGCCAGCAGCTTGGATGGGACAGGCTGGCAGCCCCAGCATTTT.

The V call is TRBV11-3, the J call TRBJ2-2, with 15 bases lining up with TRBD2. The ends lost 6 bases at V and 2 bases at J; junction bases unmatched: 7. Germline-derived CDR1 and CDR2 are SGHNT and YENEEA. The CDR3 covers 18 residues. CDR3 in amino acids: CASSPGTSGGQNTGELFF. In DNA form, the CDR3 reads TGTGCCAGCAGTCCTGGGACTAGCGGGGGGCAAAACACCGGGGAGCTGTTTTTT.

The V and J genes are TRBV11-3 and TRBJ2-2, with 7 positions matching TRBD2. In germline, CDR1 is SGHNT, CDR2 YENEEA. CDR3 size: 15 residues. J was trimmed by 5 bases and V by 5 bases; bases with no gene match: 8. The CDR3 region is CASSEQRGGTGELFF. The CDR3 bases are TGTGCCAGCAGCGAACAGCGGGGTGGGACCGGGGAGCTGTTTTTT.

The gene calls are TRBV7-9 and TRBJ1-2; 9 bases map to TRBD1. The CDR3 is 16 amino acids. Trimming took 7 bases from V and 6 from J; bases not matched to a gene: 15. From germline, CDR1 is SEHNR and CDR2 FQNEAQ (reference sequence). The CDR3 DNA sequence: TGTGCCAGCACCTTTGGGGCAGGGGACAGGGTTCATGGCTACACCTTC. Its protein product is CASTFGAGDRVHGYTF.

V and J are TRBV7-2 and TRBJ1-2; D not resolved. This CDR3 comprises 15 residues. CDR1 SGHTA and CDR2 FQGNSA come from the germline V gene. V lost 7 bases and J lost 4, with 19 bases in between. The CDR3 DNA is TGTGCCAGCACCCTTGACCGGGGTGGTAGCTATGGCTACACCTTC. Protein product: CASTLDRGGSYGYTF.

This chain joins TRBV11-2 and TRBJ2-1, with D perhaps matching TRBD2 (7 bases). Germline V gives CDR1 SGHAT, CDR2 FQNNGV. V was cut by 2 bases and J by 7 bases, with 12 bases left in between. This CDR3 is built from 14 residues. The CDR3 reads CASSLTGGPNEQFF. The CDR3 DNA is TGTGCCAGCAGCTTAACGGGGGGCCCAAATGAGCAGTTCTTC.

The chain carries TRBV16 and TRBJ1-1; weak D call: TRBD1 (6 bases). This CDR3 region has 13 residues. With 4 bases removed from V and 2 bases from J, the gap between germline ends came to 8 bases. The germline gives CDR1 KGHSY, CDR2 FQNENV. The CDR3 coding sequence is TGTGCCAGCAGCCGACAGGCAAACACTGAAGCTTTCTTT. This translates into CASSRQANTEAFF. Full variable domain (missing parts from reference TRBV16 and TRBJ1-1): GEEVAQTPKHLVRGEGQKAKLYCAPIKGHSYVFWYQQVLKNEFKFLISFQNENVFDETGMPKERFSAKCLPNSPCSLEIQATKLEDSAVYFCASSRQANTEAFFGQGTRLTVV.

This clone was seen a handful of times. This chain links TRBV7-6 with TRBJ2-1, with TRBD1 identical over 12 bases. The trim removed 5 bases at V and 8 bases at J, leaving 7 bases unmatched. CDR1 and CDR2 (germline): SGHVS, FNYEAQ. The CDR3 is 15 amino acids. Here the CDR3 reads CASSMTGTGGDEQFF. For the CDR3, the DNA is TGTGCCAGCAGCATGACCGGGACAGGGGGCGATGAGCAGTTCTTC. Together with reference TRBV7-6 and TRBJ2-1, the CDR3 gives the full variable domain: GAGVSQSPRYKVTKRGQDVALRCDPISGHVSLYWYRQALGQGPEFLTYFNYEAQQDKSGLPNDRFSAERPEGSISTLTIQRTEQRDSAMYRCASSMTGTGGDEQFFGPGTRLTVL.

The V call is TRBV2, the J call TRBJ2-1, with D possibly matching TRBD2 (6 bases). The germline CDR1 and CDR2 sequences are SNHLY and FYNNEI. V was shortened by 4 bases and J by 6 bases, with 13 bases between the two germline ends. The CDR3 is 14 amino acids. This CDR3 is CASSAQGDSNEQFF. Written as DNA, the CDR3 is TGTGCCAGCAGTGCCCAAGGGGACTCCAATGAGCAGTTCTTC.

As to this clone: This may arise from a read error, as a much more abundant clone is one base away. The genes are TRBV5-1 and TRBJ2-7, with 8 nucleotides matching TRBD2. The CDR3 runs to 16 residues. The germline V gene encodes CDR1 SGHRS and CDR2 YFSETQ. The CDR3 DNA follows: TGCCCCCGCTTGAGCGGTCGGGGGGGCCGGGGGGGGCAGCAGTACTTC. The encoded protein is CPRLSGRGGRGGQQYF.

The CDR3 DNA reads as TGTGCCATCAGTGAAAGTTTGAGGAATACTATCGGCTACACCTTC. Translating it yields CAISESLRNTIGYTF. The V gene is TRBV10-3, the J gene TRBJ1-2; D gene ambiguous. Germline CDR1 reads ENHRY; CDR2 reads SYGVKD. V was cut by 3 bases and J by 8 bases, with 19 bases left in between. This CDR3 has 15 amino acids.

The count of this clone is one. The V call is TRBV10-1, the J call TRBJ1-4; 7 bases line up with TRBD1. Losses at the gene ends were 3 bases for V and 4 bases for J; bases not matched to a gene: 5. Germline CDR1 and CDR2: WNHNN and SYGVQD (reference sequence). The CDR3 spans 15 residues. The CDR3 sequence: CASSEGTAGNEKLFF. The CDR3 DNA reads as TGCGCCAGCAGTGAAGGGACAGCGGGTAATGAAAAACTGTTTTTT.

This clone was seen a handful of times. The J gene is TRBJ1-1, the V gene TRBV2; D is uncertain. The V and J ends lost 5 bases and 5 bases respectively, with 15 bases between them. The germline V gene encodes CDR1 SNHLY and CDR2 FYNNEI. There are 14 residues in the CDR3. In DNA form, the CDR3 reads TGTGCCAGCAGTCGCTCGGGATCGGGTACTGAAGCTTTCTTT. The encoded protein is CASSRSGSGTEAFF.

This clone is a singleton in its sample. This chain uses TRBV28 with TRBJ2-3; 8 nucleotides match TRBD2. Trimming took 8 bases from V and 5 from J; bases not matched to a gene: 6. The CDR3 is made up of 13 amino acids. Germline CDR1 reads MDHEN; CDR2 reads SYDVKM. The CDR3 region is CASGGTSRDTQYF. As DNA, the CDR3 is TGTGCCAGCGGAGGGACTAGTAGAGATACGCAGTATTTT.

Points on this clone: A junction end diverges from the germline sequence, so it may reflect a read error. The CDR3 nucleotides are TGTGCCAGCAGCTTAGGTCGAGGCTCCTCCAATGAGCAGTTCTTC. Translation: CASSLGRGSSNEQFF. The chain carries TRBV7-2 and TRBJ2-1; no clear D. CDR1 and CDR2 from the germline V gene are SGHTA and FQGNSA. The length of the CDR3 is 15 residues. Filled out from reference TRBV7-2 and TRBJ2-1, the complete variable domain reads GAGVSQSPSNKVTEKGKDVELRCDPISGHTALYWYRQSLGQGLEFLIYFQGNSAPDKSGLPSDRFSAERTGGSVSTLTIQRTQQEDSAVYLCASSLGRGSSNEQFFGPGTRLTVL.

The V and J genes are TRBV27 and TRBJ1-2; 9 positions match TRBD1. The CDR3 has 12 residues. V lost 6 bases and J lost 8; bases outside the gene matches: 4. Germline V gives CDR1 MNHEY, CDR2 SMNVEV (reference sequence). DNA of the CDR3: TGTGCCAGCAGGACAGGGGGTAGGGGCTACACCTTC. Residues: CASRTGGRGYTF.

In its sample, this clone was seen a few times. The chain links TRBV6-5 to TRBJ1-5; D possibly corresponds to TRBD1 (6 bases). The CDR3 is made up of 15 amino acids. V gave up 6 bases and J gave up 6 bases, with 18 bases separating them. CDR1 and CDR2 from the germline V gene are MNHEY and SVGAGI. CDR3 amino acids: CASSPVAGASQPQHF. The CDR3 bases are TGTGCCAGCAGCCCGGTGGCGGGGGCGAGTCAGCCCCAGCATTTT.

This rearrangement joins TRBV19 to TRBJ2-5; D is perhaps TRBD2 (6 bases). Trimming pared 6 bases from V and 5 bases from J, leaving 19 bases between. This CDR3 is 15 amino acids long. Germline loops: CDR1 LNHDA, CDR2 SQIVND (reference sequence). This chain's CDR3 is CASSQMEGASETQYF. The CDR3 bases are TGTGCCAGTAGCCAAATGGAGGGAGCTAGCGAGACCCAGTACTTC.